The rows below give T cell receptor beta chains drawn from one sample of a study. Using its own MiXCR run on the RT-PCR reads, TCRdb lists one record per CDR3 protein. The repertoire holds hundreds of thousands of distinct CDR3 sequences, approximately 15% seen once, with 3.6% in the top ten. The material sequenced was memory CD4+ T cells from blood. The source is a female donor in good health, serving as a healthy control. Each CDR3 is given with its conserved first and last residue. D genes are given only for firm matches. Part of the rows lack a size; the others show once, few, many or a class for expanded clones.

d_call clone_size j_call v_call cdr3_aa cdr3_nt
NA few TRBJ1-1 TRBV20-1 CSARTGLNTEAFF TGCAGTGCTAGGACAGGCTTGAACACTGAAGCTTTCTTT
NA few TRBJ2-4 TRBV6-2/TRBV6-3 CASSYGGSNIQYF TGTGCCAGCAGTTACGGGGGCTCGAACATTCAGTACTTC
TRBD2 many TRBJ2-7 TRBV24-1 CATSDSRTSGYEQYF TGTGCCACCAGTGATTCGCGGACTAGCGGCTACGAGCAGTACTTC
NA few TRBJ1-2 TRBV3-1 CASSARPPTGGYTF TGTGCCAGCAGCGCCCGACCCCCCACCGGCGGCTACACCTTC
TRBD1 few TRBJ1-2 TRBV5-1 CASSLDPGQGYGYTF TGCGCCAGCAGCTTGGACCCGGGACAGGGGTATGGCTACACCTTC
NA many TRBJ2-3 TRBV3-1 CASSQEINTQYF TGTGCCAGCAGCCAAGAAATCAATACGCAGTATTTT
NA NA TRBJ1-1 TRBV30 CAWSVWGGVGTEAFF TGTGCCTGGAGTGTCTGGGGTGGGGTGGGAACTGAAGCTTTCTTT
NA many TRBJ2-7 TRBV5-1 CASRASSYEQYF TGTGCCAGCAGGGCCAGCTCCTACGAGCAGTACTTC
TRBD1 many TRBJ1-2 TRBV6-6 CASSYHTGTGDYGYTF TGTGCCAGCAGTTACCACACCGGGACAGGGGATTATGGCTACACCTTC
NA many TRBJ2-7 TRBV5-1 CASSLLQGQKQYF TGCGCCAGCAGCTTGCTACAGGGTCAGAAGCAGTACTTC